The 30 T cell receptor beta chains below all came from one sample that was sequenced in a study of blood T cell repertoires in COVID-19 (dated by TCRdb to the early 2020s). Libraries were constructed by the immunoSEQ multiplex PCR assay. Imported from immuneACCESS, the table was reduced by TCRdb to in-frame sequences with V and J called. These copies leave out some clones; in studies compared against another copy, an unresolved V gene accounts for under half, and the cause of the remainder is not known. The sample includes about 290,000 clones, with around four fifths observed a single time. 4.1% of the sample lies in the top ten. Sequencing used peripheral blood. The source is a woman aged 50 to 65 with active or convalescent COVID-19.

V is TRBV6-5 and J is TRBJ1-5; perhaps TRBD1 as D (5 bases). This CDR3 region has 13 residues. Per germline, CDR1 MNHEY and CDR2 SVGAGI. The V end was cut by 8 bases, the J end by 7 bases, with 15 bases between. CDR3 sequence reads: CASGGGIGQPQHF. CDR3 DNA: TGTGCCAGCGGGGGAGGGATCGGACAGCCCCAGCATTTT.

This chain uses TRBV27 with TRBJ2-7, with 8 nucleotides matching TRBD1. Germline CDR1 reads MNHEY; CDR2 reads SMNVEV (reference sequence). The V segment lost 5 bases and the J segment 5 bases; nucleotides outside the gene matches: 8. CDR3 length: 14 amino acids. CDR3 DNA: TGTGCCAGCAGTATCCGGACAGGGTTAGACGAGCAGTACTTC. Its translation: CASSIRTGLDEQYF.

The V call is TRBV11-2, the J call TRBJ2-1; 12 bases agree with TRBD2. The CDR3 consists of 16 residues. The V gene's germline CDR1 is SGHAT and CDR2 FQNNGV. J was trimmed by 5 bases and V by 5 bases; bases with no gene match: 7. The CDR3 protein is CASSLQLAGGHNEQFF. CDR3 sequence (DNA): TGTGCCAGCAGCCTACAACTAGCGGGAGGACACAATGAGCAGTTCTTC.

The chain is built from TRBV3-1 (or the pseudogene TRBV3-2) and TRBJ1-1; maybe TRBD1 (6 bases). The V gene's germline CDR1 is LGHDT and CDR2 YNNKEL (reference sequence). This CDR3 comprises 18 residues. The V and J ends lost 0 bases and 3 bases respectively, with 20 bases between them. Written as DNA, the CDR3 is TGTGCCAGCAGCCAAGATCGTTTAAGGGGGGGGTGGGACACTGAAGCTTTCTTT. It encodes CASSQDRLRGGWDTEAFF.

The chain recombines TRBV1 with TRBJ1-2; the table's D call of TRBD1 was not tested on the DNA. TRBV1 corresponds to a pseudogene. The CDR3 spans 16 residues. CDR3 sequence reads: CTSSQEPSPGTGGYTF. Here the CDR3 DNA reads TGCACCAGCAGCCAGGAACCCTCCCCGGGGACAGGGGGCTACACCTTC.

The chain combines TRBV21-1 with TRBJ1-2. TRBV21-1 is classified as a pseudogene. The CDR3 runs to 19 residues. CDR3 nucleotide sequence: TGTGCCAGCAGCAAAGGTTACGATGGGGACGGGGGAGCTAACTATGGCTACACCTTC. Its protein product is CASSKGYDGDGGANYGYTF.

The chain uses TRBV10-3 and TRBJ2-7; maybe TRBD1 (6 bases). V lost 4 bases to trimming and J lost 4 bases, with 23 bases between them. Germline values: CDR1 ENHRY, CDR2 SYGVKD. The CDR3 has 17 amino acids. The CDR3: CAISAPGRVGAKYEQYF. DNA for the CDR3: TGTGCCATCAGTGCGCCAGGGAGAGTGGGGGCGAAGTACGAGCAGTACTTC.

The chain links TRBV27 to TRBJ1-5, with D hard to call. Trimming removed 6 bases at V and 2 bases at J, with 17 bases between. The CDR3 length is 16 residues. Germline CDR1 MNHEY, CDR2 SMNVEV (reference sequence). The CDR3 DNA is TGTGCCAGCAGCAACTACTACGGGGATCGCAATCAGCCCCAGCATTTT. Amino acid sequence: CASSNYYGDRNQPQHF.

This chain uses TRBV24-1 with TRBJ1-4, with TRBD1 matching 9 bases. V trimming: 3 bases; J trimming: 8 bases; junction bases outside the gene matches: 3. This CDR3 has 14 amino acids. Germline-derived CDR1 and CDR2 are KGHDR and SFDVKD. CDR3 nucleotides: TGTGCCACCAGTGATCCGGGGACAGGGGAAAAACTGTTTTTT. As protein: CATSDPGTGEKLFF.

V and J are TRBV18 and TRBJ2-7; TRBD1 matches 7 bases. Trimming removed 3 bases from V and 0 bases from J; junction bases left unmatched: 5. Germline V gene data show CDR1 as KGHSH and CDR2 as LQKENI. The CDR3 extends over 15 amino acids. Here the CDR3 DNA reads TGTGCCAGCTCACCCTTACAGGGGTACTCCTACGAGCAGTACTTC. Amino acid sequence: CASSPLQGYSYEQYF.

The V call is TRBV10-3, the J call TRBJ2-2; D not certain. This CDR3 has 13 amino acids. CDR1 is ENHRY and CDR2 is SYGVKD in the germline V gene. V lost 6 bases to trimming and J lost 2 bases, with 7 bases between them. The DNA for the CDR3 is TGTGCCATCAGACAGCTAAACACCGGGGAGCTGTTTTTT. It translates to CAIRQLNTGELFF.

Only a few counts were recorded for this clone. DNA of the CDR3: TGTGCCAGCAGTTTGTTCCCGGTAGCTGATAGCAATCAGCCCCAGCATTTT. This codes for CASSLFPVADSNQPQHF. V and J are TRBV27 and TRBJ1-5; no clear D. V lost 3 bases, J lost 0 bases, and 15 bases lay in between. Germline assignment: CDR1 MNHEY and CDR2 SMNVEV (reference sequence). The CDR3 has 17 residues.

V is TRBV5-1 and J is TRBJ1-1; possible D gene TRBD1, 5 bases. The CDR3 loop spans 15 amino acids. The germline V gene has CDR1 SGHRS and CDR2 YFSETQ. Trimming removed 0 bases from V and 2 bases from J, with 11 bases in between. The CDR3 DNA sequence: TGCGCCAGCAGCTTGGGCAGGGAATTTAACACTGAAGCTTTCTTT. This gives the protein CASSLGREFNTEAFF.

This clone has just one count. CDR3 nucleotide sequence: TGTGCCAGCAGCCAAGACCCCCGTACTAACTATGGCTACACCTTC. Protein: CASSQDPRTNYGYTF. This chain joins TRBV4-2 and TRBJ1-2; D not resolved. V shed 0 bases and J shed 0 bases, with 8 bases lying between them. The CDR3 is 15 amino acids. Germline V gene data show CDR1 as LGHNA and CDR2 as YNFKEQ.

The J gene is TRBJ1-6, the V gene TRBV19; 8 bases fit TRBD1. V shed 4 bases, J shed 6 bases, and the junction held 8 bases outside the gene matches. Germline V gives CDR1 LNHDA, CDR2 SQIVND (reference sequence). The CDR3 totals 16 residues. CDR3 DNA sequence: TGTGCCAGTAGTACCCGGACAGGGTTTGGTAATTCACCCCTCCACTTT. Translating it yields CASSTRTGFGNSPLHF. The full variable domain, with the rest looked up from reference TRBV19 and TRBJ1-6, is DGGITQSPKYLFRKEGQNVTLSCEQNLNHDAMYWYRQDPGQGLRLIYYSQIVNDFQKGDIAEGYSVSREKKESFPLTVTSAQKNPTAFYLCASSTRTGFGNSPLHFGNGTRLTVT.

The genes are TRBV19 and TRBJ1-1, with 10 bases identical to TRBD1. Germline-derived CDR1 and CDR2 are LNHDA and SQIVND (reference sequence). This CDR3 spans 16 amino acids. V lost 3 bases, J lost 5 bases, and 9 bases stayed unmatched. The CDR3 DNA reads as TGTGCCAGTAGTATCCGGACAGGGGGGAGGTCTACTGAAGCTTTCTTT. Its translation: CASSIRTGGRSTEAFF.

The V gene is TRBV19, the J gene TRBJ2-7, with D maybe TRBD1 (6 bases). The CDR3 contains 14 residues. The germline gives CDR1 LNHDA, CDR2 SQIVND (reference sequence). V shed 2 bases and J shed 5 bases, with 13 bases lying between them. CDR3 DNA sequence: TGTGCCAGTAGTATAATGGGGGCTCGGGACGAGCAGTACTTC. Its translation is CASSIMGARDEQYF.

To note about this clone: Relative to the germline gene, one junction end is altered; a read error may explain this. Other nucleotide sequences in the sample specify the same CDR3. V is TRBV7-2 and J is TRBJ1-5, with D perhaps matching TRBD1 (6 bases). Germline values: CDR1 SGHTA, CDR2 FQGNSA. This CDR3 comprises 16 residues. The CDR3 DNA sequence: TGTGCCAGCAGTTTAGACAGGCCCTATAGCAATCAGCCCCAGCATTTT. Amino acid sequence: CASSLDRPYSNQPQHF.

CDR3 DNA sequence: TGTGCCAGCAGCTACGGGACAGAGGAAGAGCAGTTCTTC. Encoded protein: CASSYGTEEEQFF. This sequence joins TRBV7-3 and TRBJ2-1; 7 bases map to TRBD1. The germline V gene has CDR1 SGHTA and CDR2 FQGTGA. This CDR3 has 13 amino acids. The V gene end was trimmed by 4 bases and the J gene end by 10 bases; junction bases not matched to a gene: 7.

The V call is TRBV6-5, the J call TRBJ2-7; the match to TRBD1 covers 8 bases. The CDR3 runs to 14 residues. The junction had 5 bases not matched to a gene; V was cut back by 6 bases and J by 1 base. CDR1 MNHEY and CDR2 SVGAGI come from the germline V gene. This CDR3 is CASSTRQGSYEQYF. CDR3 bases: TGTGCCAGCAGCACCCGACAGGGGTCCTACGAGCAGTACTTC.

The rearrangement uses TRBV10-3 and TRBJ1-1, with no clear D. The CDR3 spans 13 residues. The germline V gene encodes CDR1 ENHRY and CDR2 SYGVKD. V lost 3 bases, J lost 4 bases, and 9 bases lay in between. Here the CDR3 DNA reads TGTGCCATCAGTGAATGGCAGATCACTGAAGCTTTCTTT. The encoded protein is CAISEWQITEAFF.

The chain links TRBV6-1 to TRBJ1-2; D is unresolved. The CDR3 is made up of 14 amino acids. V was shortened by 2 bases and J by 4 bases, with 11 bases between the two germline ends. Germline values: CDR1 MNHNS, CDR2 SASEGT. CDR3 DNA sequence: TGTGCCAGCAGTGAACGCGCGGGCCCCTATGGCTACACCTTC. It translates to CASSERAGPYGYTF.

The rearrangement joins TRBV30 to TRBJ2-1, with a possible D match to TRBD1 (6 bases). This CDR3 comprises 15 residues. CDR1 GTSNPN and CDR2 SVGIG come from the germline V gene (reference sequence). V lost 7 bases and J 3 bases, leaving 19 bases between the germline ends. The chain's CDR3 is CASMFVSDSYNEQFF. DNA of the CDR3: TGTGCCTCCATGTTCGTTTCGGACAGCTACAATGAGCAGTTCTTC.

The chain employs TRBV6-5 and TRBJ1-6, with D possibly being TRBD1 (6 bases). Trimming left V 8 bases short and J 8 bases short, with 13 bases between. This CDR3 is 13 amino acids long. Looked up from germline, CDR1 is MNHEY and CDR2 is SVGAGI. CDR3 sequence (DNA): TGTGCCAGCCGAGGGGGTGGCGATTCACCCCTCCACTTT. Its translation is CASRGGGDSPLHF.

The CDR3 region has the DNA TGTGCCAGCAGCCAAGACGCTAGCGGGGGCTACGAGCAGTACTTC. Its protein product is CASSQDASGGYEQYF. The J gene is TRBJ2-7, the V gene TRBV3-1 (or the pseudogene TRBV3-2), with TRBD2 matching over 10 bases. J lost 3 bases, V lost 0 bases, and 2 bases had no gene match. Germline CDR1 and CDR2: LGHDT and YNNKEL (reference sequence). This CDR3 has 15 amino acids.

The chain uses TRBV3-1 (or the pseudogene TRBV3-2) and TRBJ2-7; weak D call: TRBD2 (5 bases). This CDR3 spans 12 amino acids. V lost 3 bases to trimming and J lost 5 bases, with 8 bases between them. Germline V gives CDR1 LGHDT, CDR2 YNNKEL (reference sequence). This chain's CDR3 is CASSQRVDEQYF. CDR3 coding DNA: TGTGCCAGCAGCCAGCGGGTGGACGAGCAGTACTTC.

The chain links TRBV2 to TRBJ1-1, with a possible D match to TRBD1 (5 bases). The CDR3 spans 15 residues. Trimming removed 4 bases from V and 7 bases from J, with 19 bases in between. Germline assignment: CDR1 SNHLY and CDR2 FYNNEI. This CDR3 is CASSAMWGSNGEAFF. In DNA, the CDR3 is TGTGCCAGCAGTGCAATGTGGGGCAGTAATGGTGAAGCTTTCTTT.

The chain is built from TRBV18 and TRBJ1-6; TRBD1 aligns across 8 bases. Germline loops: CDR1 KGHSH, CDR2 LQKENI. This CDR3 spans 15 amino acids. The trim removed 3 bases at V and 5 bases at J, leaving 3 bases unmatched. In nucleotides, the CDR3 is TGTGCCAGCTCACCGCAGGGGGCCGATAATTCACCCCTCCACTTT. The encoded protein is CASSPQGADNSPLHF.

There are a few counts of this clone. J is TRBJ1-6 and V is TRBV18; possibly TRBD1 for D (5 bases). The length of the CDR3 is 15 residues. In germline, CDR1 is KGHSH, CDR2 LQKENI. Between the trimmed V and J ends, which lost 3 bases and 7 bases, there was a span of 13 bases. The CDR3 spells CASSPMTVDNSPLHF. The CDR3 DNA sequence: TGTGCCAGCTCACCCATGACAGTAGACAATTCACCCCTCCACTTT. The whole variable domain, remainder taken from reference TRBV18 and TRBJ1-6, is NAGVMQNPRHLVRRRGQEARLRCSPMKGHSHVYWYRQLPEEGLKFMVYLQKENIIDESGMPKERFSAEFPKEGPSILRIQQVVRGDSAAYFCASSPMTVDNSPLHFGNGTRLTVT.

CDR3 coding DNA: TGTGCCAGTCGAACGGACAGGGGGCAATTTGAAAAACTGTTTTTT. As protein: CASRTDRGQFEKLFF. J is TRBJ1-4 and V is TRBV19, with TRBD1 matching over 11 bases. Germline CDR1 LNHDA, CDR2 SQIVND (reference sequence). Trimming took 8 bases from V and 7 from J; bases not matched to a gene: 9. This CDR3 comprises 15 residues.